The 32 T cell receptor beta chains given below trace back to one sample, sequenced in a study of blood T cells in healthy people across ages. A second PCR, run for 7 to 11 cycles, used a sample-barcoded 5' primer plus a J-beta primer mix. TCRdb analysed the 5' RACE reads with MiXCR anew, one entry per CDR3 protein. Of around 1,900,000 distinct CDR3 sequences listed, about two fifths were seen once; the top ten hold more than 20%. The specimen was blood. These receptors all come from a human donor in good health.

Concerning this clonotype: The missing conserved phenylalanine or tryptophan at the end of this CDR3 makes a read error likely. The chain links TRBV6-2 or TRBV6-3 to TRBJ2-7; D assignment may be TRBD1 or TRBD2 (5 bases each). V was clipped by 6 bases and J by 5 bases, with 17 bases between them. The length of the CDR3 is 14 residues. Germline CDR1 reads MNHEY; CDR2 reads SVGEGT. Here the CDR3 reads CASSRGGGLDEQYS. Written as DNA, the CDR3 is TGTGCCAGCAGCCGCGGTGGGGGTCTGGACGAGCAGTACTCC.

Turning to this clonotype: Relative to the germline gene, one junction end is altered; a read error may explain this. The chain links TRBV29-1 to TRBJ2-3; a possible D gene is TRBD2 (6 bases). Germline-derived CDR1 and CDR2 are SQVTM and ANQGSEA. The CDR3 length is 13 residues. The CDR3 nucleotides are TGCGGCGTTGGAGGGGTTATAACGGATACGCAGTATTTT. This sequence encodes CGVGGVITDTQYF.

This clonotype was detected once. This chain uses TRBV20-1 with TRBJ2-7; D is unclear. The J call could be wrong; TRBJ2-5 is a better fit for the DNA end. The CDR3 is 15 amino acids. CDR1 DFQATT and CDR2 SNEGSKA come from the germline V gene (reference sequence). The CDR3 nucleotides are TGCAGTGCTAGAGATCCCAGCAATCCCCTAGAGACCCAGTACTTC. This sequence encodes CSARDPSNPLETQYF.

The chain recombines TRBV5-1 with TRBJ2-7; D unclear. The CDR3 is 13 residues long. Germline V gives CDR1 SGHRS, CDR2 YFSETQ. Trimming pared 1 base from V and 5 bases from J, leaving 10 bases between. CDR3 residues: CASSLRPGNEQYF. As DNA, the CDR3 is TGCGCCAGCAGCTTGCGTCCAGGCAACGAGCAGTACTTC.

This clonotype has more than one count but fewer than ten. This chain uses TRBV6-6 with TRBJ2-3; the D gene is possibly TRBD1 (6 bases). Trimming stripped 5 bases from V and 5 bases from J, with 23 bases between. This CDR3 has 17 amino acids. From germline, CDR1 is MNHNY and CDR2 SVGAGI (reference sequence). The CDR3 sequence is CASSLPPWGLAQDTQYF. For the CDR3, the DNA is TGTGCCAGCAGTCTACCCCCTTGGGGGCTGGCACAAGATACGCAGTATTTT.

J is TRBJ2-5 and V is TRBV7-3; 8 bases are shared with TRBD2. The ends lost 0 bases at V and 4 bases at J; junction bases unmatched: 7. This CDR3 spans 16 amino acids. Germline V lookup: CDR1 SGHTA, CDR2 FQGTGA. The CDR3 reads CASSLTAGGTRETQYF. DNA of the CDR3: TGTGCCAGCAGCTTAACGGCGGGGGGTACACGAGAGACCCAGTACTTC.

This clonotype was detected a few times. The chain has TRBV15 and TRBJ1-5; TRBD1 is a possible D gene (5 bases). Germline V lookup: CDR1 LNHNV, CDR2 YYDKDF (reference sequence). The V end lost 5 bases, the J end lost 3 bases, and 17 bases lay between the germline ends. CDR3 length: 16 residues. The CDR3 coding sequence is TGTGCCACCAGCCCACGGGGCTTCAGGCCCAATCAGCCCCAGCATTTT. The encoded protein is CATSPRGFRPNQPQHF.

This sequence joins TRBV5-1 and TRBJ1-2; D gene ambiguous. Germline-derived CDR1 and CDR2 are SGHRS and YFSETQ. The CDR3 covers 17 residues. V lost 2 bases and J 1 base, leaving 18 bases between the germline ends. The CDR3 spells CASSLDPDGWLNYGYTF. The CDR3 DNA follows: TGCGCCAGCAGCTTAGACCCTGACGGATGGCTTAACTATGGCTACACCTTC.

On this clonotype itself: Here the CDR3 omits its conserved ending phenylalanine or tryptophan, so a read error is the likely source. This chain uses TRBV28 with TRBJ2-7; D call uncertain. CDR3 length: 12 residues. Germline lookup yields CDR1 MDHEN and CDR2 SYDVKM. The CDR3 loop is CASSFGSYEQYL. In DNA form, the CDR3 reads TGTGCTAGCAGTTTCGGCAGCTACGAGCAGTACCTC.

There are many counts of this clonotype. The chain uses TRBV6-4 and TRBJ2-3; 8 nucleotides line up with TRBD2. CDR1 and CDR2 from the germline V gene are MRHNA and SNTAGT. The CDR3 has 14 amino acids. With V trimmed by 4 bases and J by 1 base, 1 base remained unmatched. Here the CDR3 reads CASSGGGRTDTQYF. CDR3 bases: TGTGCCAGCAGTGGCGGGGGGCGCACAGATACGCAGTATTTT.

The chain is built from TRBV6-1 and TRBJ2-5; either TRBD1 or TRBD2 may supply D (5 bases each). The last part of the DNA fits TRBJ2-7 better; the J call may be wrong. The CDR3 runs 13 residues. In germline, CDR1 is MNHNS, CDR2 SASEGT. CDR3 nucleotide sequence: TGTGCCAGCAGTTTCCGGGGCGACAACGAGCAGTACTTC. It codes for CASSFRGDNEQYF.

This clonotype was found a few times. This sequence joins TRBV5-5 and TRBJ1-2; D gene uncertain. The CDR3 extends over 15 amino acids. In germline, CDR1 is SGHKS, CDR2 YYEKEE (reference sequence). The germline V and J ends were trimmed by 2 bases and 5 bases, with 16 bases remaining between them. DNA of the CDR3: TGTGCCAGCAGCTTTGACCCCGGACGGAAATATGGCTACACCTTC. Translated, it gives CASSFDPGRKYGYTF.

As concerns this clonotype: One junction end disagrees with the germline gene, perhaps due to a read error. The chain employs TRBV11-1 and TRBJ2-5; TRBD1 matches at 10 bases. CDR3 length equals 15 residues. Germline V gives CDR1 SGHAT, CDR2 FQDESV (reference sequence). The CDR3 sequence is CASSYRTGGVETQYF. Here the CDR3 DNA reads TGTGCCAGTAGCTATCGGACAGGGGGGGTTGAGACCCAGTACTTC.

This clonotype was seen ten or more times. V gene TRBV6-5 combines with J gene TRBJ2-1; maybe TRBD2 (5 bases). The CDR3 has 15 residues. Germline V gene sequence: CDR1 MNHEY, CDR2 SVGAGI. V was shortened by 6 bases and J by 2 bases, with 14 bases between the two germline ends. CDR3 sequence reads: CASRYDYPAYNEQFF. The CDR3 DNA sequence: TGTGCCAGCAGATACGACTATCCCGCCTACAATGAGCAGTTCTTC.

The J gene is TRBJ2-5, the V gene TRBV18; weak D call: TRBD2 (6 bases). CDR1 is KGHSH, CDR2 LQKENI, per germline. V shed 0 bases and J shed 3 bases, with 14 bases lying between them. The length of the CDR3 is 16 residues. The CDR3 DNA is TGTGCCAGCTCACCACCGGGACTTCGTCGGGAAGAGACCCAGTACTTC. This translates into CASSPPGLRREETQYF.

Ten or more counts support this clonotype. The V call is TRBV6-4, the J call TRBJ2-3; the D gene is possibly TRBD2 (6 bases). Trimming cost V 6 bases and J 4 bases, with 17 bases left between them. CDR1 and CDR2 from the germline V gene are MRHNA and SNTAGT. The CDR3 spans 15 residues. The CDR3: CASSATSGVPDTQYF. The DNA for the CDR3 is TGTGCCAGCAGCGCGACTAGTGGGGTCCCAGATACGCAGTATTTT.

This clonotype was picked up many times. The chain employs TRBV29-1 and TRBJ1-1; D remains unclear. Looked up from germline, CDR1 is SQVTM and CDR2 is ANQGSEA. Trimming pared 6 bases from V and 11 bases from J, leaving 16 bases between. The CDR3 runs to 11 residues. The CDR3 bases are TGCAGCGTGAAGACCGGAGGGATGGCTTTCTTT. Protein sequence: CSVKTGGMAFF.

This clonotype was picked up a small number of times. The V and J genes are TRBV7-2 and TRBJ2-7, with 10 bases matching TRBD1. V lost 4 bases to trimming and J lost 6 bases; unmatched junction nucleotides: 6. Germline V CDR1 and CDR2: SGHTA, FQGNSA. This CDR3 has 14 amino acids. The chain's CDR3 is CASSSDRGIGEQYF. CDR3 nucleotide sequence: TGTGCCAGCAGCTCGGACAGGGGGATAGGCGAGCAGTACTTC.

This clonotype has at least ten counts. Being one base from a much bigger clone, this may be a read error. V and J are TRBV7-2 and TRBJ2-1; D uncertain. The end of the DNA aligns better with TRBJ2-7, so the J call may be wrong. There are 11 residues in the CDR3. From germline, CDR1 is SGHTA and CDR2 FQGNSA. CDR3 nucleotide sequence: TGTGCCAGCAGCTTCTACAATGAGCAGTACTTC. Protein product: CASSFYNEQYF.

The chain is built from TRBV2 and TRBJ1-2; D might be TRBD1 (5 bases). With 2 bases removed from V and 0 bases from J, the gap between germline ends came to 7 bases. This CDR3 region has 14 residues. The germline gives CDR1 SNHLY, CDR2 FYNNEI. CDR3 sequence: CASSEQGTNYGYTF. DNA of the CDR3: TGTGCCAGCAGTGAACAGGGTACTAACTATGGCTACACCTTC.

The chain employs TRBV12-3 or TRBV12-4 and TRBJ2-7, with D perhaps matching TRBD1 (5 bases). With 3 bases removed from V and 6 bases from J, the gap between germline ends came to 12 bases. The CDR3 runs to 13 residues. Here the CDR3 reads CASSFNQGTEQYF. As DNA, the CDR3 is TGTGCCAGCAGTTTTAATCAGGGAACCGAGCAGTACTTC.

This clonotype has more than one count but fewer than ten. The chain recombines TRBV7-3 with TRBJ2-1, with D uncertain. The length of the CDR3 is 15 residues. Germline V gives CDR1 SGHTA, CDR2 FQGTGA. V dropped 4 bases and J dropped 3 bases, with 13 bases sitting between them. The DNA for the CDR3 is TGTGCCAGCAGCTCGTTCGGCCACTACTACAATGAGCAGTTCTTC. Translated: CASSSFGHYYNEQFF.

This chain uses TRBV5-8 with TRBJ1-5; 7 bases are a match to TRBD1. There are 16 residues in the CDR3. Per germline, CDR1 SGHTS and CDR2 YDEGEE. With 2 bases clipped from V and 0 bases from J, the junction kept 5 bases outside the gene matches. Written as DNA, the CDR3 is TGTGCCAGCAGCTTCGGGACAGACTATAGCAATCAGCCCCAGCATTTT. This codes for CASSFGTDYSNQPQHF.

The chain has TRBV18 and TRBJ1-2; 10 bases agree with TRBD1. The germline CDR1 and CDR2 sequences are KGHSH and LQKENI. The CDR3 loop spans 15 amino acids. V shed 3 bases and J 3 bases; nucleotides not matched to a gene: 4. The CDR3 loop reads CASSPTGGGDYGYTF. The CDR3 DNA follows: TGTGCCAGCTCACCGACAGGGGGCGGCGACTATGGCTACACCTTC. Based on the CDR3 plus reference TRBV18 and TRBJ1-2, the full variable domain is NAGVMQNPRHLVRRRGQEARLRCSPMKGHSHVYWYRQLPEEGLKFMVYLQKENIIDESGMPKERFSAEFPKEGPSILRIQQVVRGDSAAYFCASSPTGGGDYGYTFGSGTRLTVV.

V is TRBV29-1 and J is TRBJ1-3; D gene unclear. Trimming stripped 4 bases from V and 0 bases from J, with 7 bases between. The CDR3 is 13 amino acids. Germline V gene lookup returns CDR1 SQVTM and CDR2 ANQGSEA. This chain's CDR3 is CSVGPGSGNTIYF. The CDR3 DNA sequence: TGCAGCGTTGGGCCGGGCTCTGGAAACACCATATATTTT.

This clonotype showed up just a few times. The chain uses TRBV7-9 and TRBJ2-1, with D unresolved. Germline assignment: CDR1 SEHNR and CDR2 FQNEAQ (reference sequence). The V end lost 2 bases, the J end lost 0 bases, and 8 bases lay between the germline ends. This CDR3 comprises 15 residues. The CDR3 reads CASSLYGSSYNEQFF. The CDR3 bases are TGTGCCAGCAGCTTATACGGAAGCTCCTACAATGAGCAGTTCTTC.

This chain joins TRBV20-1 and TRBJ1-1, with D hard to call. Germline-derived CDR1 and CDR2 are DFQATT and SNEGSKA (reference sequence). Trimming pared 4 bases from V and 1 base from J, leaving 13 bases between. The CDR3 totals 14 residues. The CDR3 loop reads CSATRPGSNTEAFF. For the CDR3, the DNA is TGCAGTGCTACCCGCCCGGGATCGAACACTGAAGCTTTCTTT.

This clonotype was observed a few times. CDR3 sequence: CASSLLSGGEQYF. For the CDR3, the DNA is TGTGCCAGCAGCTTATTAAGTGGGGGAGAGCAGTACTTC. The chain employs TRBV7-2 and TRBJ2-7, with D perhaps assigned TRBD1 or TRBD2 (5 bases each). V was trimmed by 2 bases and J by 7 bases, leaving 12 bases between them. The CDR3 length is 13 residues. Germline V gives CDR1 SGHTA, CDR2 FQGNSA.

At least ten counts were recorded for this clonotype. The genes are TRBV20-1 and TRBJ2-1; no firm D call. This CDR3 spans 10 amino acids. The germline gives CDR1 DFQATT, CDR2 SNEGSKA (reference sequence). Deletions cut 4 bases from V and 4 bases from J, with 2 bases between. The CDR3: CSAKYNEQFF. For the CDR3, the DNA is TGCAGTGCTAAATACAATGAGCAGTTCTTC.

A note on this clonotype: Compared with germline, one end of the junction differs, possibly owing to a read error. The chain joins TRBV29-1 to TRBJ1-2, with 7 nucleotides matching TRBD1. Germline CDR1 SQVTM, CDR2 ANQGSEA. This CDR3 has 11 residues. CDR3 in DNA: TGCGGCGTCCTGGACAGGCTCGGCTACACCTTC. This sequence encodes CGVLDRLGYTF.

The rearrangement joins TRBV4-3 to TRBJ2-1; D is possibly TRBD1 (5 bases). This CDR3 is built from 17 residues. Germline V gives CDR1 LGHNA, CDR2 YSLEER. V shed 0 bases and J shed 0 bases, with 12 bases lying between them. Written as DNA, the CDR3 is TGCGCCAGCAGCCAAGATACGGGCAGGGTCTCCTACAATGAGCAGTTCTTC. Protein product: CASSQDTGRVSYNEQFF.

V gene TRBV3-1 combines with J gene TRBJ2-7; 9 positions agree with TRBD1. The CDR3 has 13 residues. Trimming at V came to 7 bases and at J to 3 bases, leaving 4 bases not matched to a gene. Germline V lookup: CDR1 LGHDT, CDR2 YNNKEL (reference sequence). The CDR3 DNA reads TGTGCCAGCAATGGACAGGGGTTCTACGAGCAGTACTTC. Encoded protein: CASNGQGFYEQYF.